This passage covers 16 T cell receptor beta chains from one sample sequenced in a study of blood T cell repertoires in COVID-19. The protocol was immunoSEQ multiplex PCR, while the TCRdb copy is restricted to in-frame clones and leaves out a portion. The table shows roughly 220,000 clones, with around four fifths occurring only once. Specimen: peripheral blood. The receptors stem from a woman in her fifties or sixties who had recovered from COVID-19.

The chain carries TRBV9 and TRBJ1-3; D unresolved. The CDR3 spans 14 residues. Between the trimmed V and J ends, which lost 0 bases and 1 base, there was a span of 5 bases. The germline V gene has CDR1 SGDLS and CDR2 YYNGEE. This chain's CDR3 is CASSVGPSGNTIYF. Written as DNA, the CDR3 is TGTGCCAGCAGCGTAGGGCCTTCTGGAAACACCATATATTTT.

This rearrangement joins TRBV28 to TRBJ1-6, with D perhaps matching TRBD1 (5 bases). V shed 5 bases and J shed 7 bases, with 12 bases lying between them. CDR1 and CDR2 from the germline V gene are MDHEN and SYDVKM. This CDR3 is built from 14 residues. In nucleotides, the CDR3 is TGTGCCAGCAGTCCCCCGACAGTGAATTCACCCCTCCACTTT. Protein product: CASSPPTVNSPLHF.

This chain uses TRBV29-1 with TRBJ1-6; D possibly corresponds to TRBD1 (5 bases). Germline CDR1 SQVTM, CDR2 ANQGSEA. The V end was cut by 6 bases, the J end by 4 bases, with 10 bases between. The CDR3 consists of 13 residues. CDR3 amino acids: CSVGGGYNSPLHF. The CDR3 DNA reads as TGCAGCGTGGGGGGTGGATATAATTCACCCCTCCACTTT. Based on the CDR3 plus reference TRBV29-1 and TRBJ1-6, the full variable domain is SAVISQKPSRDICQRGTSLTIQCQVDSQVTMMFWYRQQPGQSLTLIATANQGSEATYESGFVIDKFPISRPNLTFSTLTVSNMSPEDSSIYLCSVGGGYNSPLHFGNGTRLTVT.

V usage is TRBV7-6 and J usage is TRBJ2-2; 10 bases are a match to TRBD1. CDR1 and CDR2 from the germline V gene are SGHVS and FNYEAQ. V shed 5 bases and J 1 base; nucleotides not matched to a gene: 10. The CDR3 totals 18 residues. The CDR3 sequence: CASSLRDRGLLNTGELFF. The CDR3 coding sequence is TGTGCCAGCAGCCTCCGGGACAGGGGCCTATTGAACACCGGGGAGCTGTTTTTT.

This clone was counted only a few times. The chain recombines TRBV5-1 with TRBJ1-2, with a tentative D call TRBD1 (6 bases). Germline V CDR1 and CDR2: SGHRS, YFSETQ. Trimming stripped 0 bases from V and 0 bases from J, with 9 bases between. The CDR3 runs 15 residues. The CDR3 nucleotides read TGCGCCAGCAGCTTGGACAGGGCGACTAACTATGGCTACACCTTC. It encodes CASSLDRATNYGYTF.

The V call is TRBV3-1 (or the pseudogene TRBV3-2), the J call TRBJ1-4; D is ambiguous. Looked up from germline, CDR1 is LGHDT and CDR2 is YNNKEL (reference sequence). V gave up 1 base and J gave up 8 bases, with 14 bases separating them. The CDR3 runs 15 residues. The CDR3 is CASSQGQGGYEKLFF. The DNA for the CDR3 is TGTGCCAGCAGCCAAGGGCAAGGCGGATACGAAAAACTGTTTTTT.

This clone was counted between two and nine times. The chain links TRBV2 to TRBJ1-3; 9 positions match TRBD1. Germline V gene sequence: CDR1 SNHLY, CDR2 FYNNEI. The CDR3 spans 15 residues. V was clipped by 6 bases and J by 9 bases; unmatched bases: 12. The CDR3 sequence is CASSVNIGTGFTIYF. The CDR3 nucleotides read TGTGCCAGCAGCGTTAATATCGGGACAGGGTTCACCATATATTTT.

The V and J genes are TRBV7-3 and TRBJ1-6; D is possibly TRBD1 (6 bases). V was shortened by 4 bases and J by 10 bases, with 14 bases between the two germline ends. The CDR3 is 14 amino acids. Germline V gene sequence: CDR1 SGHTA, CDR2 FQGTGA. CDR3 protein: CASSSQGSNSPLHF. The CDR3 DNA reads TGTGCCAGCAGCTCACAGGGTAGTAACTCACCCCTCCACTTT.

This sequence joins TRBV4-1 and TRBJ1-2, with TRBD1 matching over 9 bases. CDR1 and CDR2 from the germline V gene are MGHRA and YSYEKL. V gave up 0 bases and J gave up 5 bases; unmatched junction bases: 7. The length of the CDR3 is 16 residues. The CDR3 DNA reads TGCGCCAGCAGCCAAGATCCTCCACAGGGGGCTTATGGCTACACCTTC. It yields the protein CASSQDPPQGAYGYTF.

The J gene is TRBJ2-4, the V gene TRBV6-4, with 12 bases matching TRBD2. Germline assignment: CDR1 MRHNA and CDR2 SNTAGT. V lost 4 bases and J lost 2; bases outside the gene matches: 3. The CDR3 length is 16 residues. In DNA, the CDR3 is TGTGCCAGCAGTGCTAGCGGGGGGGCGTCCAAAAACATTCAGTACTTC. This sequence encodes CASSASGGASKNIQYF.

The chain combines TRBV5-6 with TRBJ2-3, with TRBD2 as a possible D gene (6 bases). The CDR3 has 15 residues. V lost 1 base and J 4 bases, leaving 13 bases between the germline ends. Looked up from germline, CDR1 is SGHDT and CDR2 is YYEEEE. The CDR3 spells CASSLMGLGPDTQYF. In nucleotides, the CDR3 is TGTGCCAGCAGCTTGATGGGACTGGGCCCAGATACGCAGTATTTT.

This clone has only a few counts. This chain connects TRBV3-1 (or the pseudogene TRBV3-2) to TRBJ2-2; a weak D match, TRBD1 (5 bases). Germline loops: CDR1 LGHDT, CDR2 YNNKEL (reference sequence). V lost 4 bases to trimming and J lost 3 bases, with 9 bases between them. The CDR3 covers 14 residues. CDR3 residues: CASSPTGYTGELFF. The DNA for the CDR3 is TGTGCCAGCAGCCCCACAGGATACACCGGGGAGCTGTTTTTT.

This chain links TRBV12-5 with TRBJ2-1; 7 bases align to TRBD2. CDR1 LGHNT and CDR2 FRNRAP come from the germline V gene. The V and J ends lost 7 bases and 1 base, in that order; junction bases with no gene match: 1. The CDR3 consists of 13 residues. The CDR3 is CASAGGSYNEQFF. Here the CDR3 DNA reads TGTGCTAGTGCGGGGGGTTCCTACAATGAGCAGTTCTTC.

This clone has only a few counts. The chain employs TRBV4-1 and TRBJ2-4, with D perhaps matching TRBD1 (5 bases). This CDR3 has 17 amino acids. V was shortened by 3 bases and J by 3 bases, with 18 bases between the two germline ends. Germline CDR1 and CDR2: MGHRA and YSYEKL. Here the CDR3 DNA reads TGCGCCAGCAGCCAGGTGGGGCGGACCTGGGGCAAAAACATTCAGTACTTC. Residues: CASSQVGRTWGKNIQYF.

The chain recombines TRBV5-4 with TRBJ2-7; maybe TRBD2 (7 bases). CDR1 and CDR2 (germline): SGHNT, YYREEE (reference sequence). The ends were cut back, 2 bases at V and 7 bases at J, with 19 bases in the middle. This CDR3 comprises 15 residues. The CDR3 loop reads CASSFGIGGLGEQYF. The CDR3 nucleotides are TGTGCCAGCAGCTTCGGTATCGGGGGGCTGGGGGAGCAGTACTTC.

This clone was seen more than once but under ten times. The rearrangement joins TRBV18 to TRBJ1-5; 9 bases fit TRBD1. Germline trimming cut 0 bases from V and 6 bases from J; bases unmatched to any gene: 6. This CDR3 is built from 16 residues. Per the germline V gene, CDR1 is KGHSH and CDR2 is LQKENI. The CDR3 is CASSPPGQGGGQPQHF. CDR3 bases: TGTGCCAGCTCACCACCGGGACAGGGAGGCGGTCAGCCCCAGCATTTT.